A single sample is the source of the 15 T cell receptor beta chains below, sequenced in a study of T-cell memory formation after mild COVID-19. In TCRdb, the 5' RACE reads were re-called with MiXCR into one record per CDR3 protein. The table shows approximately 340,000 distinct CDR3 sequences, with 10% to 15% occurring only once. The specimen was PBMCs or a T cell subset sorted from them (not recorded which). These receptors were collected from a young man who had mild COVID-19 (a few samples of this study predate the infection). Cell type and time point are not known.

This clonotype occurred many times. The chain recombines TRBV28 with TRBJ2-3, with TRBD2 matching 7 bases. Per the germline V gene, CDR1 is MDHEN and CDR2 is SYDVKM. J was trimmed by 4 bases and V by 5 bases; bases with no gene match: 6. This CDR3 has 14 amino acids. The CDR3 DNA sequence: TGTGCCAGCAGTCCGGGGGGATTGGCAGATACGCAGTATTTT. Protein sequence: CASSPGGLADTQYF.

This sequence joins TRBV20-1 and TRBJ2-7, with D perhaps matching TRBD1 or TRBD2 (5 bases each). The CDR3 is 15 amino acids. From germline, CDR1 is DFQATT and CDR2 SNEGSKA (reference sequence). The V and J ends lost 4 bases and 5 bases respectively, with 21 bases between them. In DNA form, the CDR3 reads TGCAGTGCTACTCCCCGGGACGGAGTACCGGACGAGCAGTACGTC. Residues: CSATPRDGVPDEQYV.

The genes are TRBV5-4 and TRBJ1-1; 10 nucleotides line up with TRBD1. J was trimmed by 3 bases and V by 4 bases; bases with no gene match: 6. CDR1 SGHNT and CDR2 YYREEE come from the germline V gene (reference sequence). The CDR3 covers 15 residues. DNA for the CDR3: TGTGCCAGCAGCGTGCGGGACAGGGGTCACACTGAAGCTTTCTTT. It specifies CASSVRDRGHTEAFF. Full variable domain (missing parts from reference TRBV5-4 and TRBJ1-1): ETGVTQSPTHLIKTRGQQVTLRCSSQSGHNTVSWYQQALGQGPQFIFQYYREEENGRGNFPPRFSGLQFPNYSSELNVNALELDDSALYLCASSVRDRGHTEAFFGQGTRLTVV.

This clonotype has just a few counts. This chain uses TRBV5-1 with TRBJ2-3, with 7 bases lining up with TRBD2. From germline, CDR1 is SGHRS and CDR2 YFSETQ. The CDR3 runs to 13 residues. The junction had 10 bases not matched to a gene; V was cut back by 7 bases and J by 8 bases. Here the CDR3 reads CASGLEGLGTQYF. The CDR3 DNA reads TGCGCCAGCGGACTAGAGGGTCTCGGTACGCAGTATTTT.

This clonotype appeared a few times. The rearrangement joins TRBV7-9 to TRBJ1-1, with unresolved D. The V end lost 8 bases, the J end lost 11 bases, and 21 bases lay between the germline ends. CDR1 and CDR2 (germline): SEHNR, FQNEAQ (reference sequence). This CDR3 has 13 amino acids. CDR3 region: CASRMEEEMGAFF. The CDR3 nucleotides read TGTGCCAGCCGGATGGAGGAAGAAATGGGGGCTTTCTTT. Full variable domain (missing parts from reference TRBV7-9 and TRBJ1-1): DTGVSQNPRHKITKRGQNVTFRCDPISEHNRLYWYRQTLGQGPEFLTYFQNEAQLEKSRLLSDRFSAERPKGSFSTLEIQRTEQGDSAMYLCASRMEEEMGAFFGQGTRLTVV.

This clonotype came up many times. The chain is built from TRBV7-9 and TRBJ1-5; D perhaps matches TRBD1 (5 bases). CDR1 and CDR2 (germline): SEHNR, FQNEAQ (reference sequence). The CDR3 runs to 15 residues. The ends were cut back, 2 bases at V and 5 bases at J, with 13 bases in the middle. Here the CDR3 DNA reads TGTGCCAGCAGCTTATCGGCAGGGACCCATCAGCCCCAGCATTTT. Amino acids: CASSLSAGTHQPQHF. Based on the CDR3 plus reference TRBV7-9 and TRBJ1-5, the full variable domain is DTGVSQNPRHKITKRGQNVTFRCDPISEHNRLYWYRQTLGQGPEFLTYFQNEAQLEKSRLLSDRFSAERPKGSFSTLEIQRTEQGDSAMYLCASSLSAGTHQPQHFGDGTRLSIL.

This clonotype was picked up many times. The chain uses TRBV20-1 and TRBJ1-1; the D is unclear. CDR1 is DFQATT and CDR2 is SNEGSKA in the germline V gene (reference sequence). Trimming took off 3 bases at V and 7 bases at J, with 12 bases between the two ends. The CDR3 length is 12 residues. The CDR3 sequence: CSASRRGVEAFF. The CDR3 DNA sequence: TGCAGTGCTAGCAGGCGTGGGGTTGAAGCTTTCTTT.

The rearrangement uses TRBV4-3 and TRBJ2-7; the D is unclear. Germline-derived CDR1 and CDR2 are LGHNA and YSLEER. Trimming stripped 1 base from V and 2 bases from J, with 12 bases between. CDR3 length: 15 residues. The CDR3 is CASSQGLSEAYEQYF. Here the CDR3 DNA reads TGCGCCAGCAGCCAAGGATTGTCCGAGGCCTACGAGCAGTACTTC.

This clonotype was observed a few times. CDR3 sequence reads: CAISESERFDYGYTF. CDR3 nucleotides: TGTGCCATCAGTGAGTCGGAACGATTTGACTATGGCTACACCTTC. The gene calls are TRBV10-3 and TRBJ1-2; no clear D. CDR1 is ENHRY, CDR2 SYGVKD, per germline. CDR3 length: 15 amino acids. With 0 bases removed from V and 3 bases from J, the gap between germline ends came to 11 bases.

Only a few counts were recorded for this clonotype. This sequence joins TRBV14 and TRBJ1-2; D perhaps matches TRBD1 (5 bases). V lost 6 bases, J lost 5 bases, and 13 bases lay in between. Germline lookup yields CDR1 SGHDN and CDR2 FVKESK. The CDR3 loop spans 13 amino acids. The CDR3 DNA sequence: TGTGCCAGCAGTAGGGGAGGGATGTATGGCTACACCTTC. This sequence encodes CASSRGGMYGYTF.

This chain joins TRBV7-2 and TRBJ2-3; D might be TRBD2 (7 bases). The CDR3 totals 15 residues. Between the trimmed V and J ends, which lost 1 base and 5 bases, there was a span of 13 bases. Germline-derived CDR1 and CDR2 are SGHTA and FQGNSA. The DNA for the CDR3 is TGTGCCAGCAGCTTAGATAGGGGGGGGCTAGATACGCAGTATTTT. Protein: CASSLDRGGLDTQYF.

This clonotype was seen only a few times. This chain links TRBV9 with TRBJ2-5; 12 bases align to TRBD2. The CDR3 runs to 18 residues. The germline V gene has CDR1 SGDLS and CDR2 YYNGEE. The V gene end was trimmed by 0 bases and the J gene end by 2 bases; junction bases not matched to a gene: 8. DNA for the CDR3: TGTGCCAGCAGCGTAGTGGCTAGCGGGGGGGCACCTCAAGAGACCCAGTACTTC. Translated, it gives CASSVVASGGAPQETQYF.

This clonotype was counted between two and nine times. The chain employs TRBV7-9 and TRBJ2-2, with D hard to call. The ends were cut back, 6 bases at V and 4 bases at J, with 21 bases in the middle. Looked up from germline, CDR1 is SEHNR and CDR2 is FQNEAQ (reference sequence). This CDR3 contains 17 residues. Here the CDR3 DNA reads TGTGCCAGCAGACCAGATATATCTGGGTTGGTCACCGGGGAGCTGTTTTTT. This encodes CASRPDISGLVTGELFF.

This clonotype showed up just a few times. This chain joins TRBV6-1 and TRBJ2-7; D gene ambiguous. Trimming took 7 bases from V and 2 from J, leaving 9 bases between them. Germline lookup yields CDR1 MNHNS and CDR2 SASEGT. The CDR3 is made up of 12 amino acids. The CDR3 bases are TGTGCCAGCAAGACTCTAACCTACGAGCAGTACGTC. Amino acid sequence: CASKTLTYEQYV.

CDR3 in amino acids: CASSQMTDQPQHF. The CDR3 nucleotides are TGTGCCAGCAGCCAGATGACCGATCAGCCCCAGCATTTT. This sequence joins TRBV3-1 and TRBJ1-5; D not certain. V lost 3 bases, J lost 5 bases, and 8 bases lay in between. Germline-derived CDR1 and CDR2 are LGHDT and YNNKEL (reference sequence). The CDR3 has 13 residues.